Reported below is one T cell receptor (beta chain). The data belong to a study of response to subunit inactivated influenza vaccine. One entry per CDR3 protein, called by TCRdb with MiXCR from the RT-PCR reads. Here the sample spans some 800,000 distinct CDR3 sequences, over 20% being singletons. Germline lookup yields CDR1 SGHNT and CDR2 YENEEA. The CDR3 sequence is 16 residues long. Trimming removed 5 bases from V and 12 bases from J; junction bases left unmatched: 20. The clonotype comes from a man aged 50-60 years who received an inactivated influenza vaccine. The source material was PBMCs from blood, sampled roughly 5 days after vaccination. The J gene is TRBJ1-1, the V gene TRBV11-3; 8 bases are shared with TRBD1. CDR3 coding DNA: TGTGCCAGCAGCCTCCCCCCCCAGGGGGCCACAACGGTGACTTTCTTT. This gives the protein CASSLPPQGATTVTFF.